Sequencing of this T cell receptor (beta chain) was carried out in a study of T cell responses to AZD1222 COVID-19 vaccine. Study results and limitations: The sample set comprised mostly white British donors with more females, and clonal diversity was possibly underestimated. Repertoires were obtained only post-peak T cell response. Unmutated regions of variants are reportedly targeted by nearly half of spike-specific TCRs.

V gave up 1 base and J gave up 5 bases, with 14 bases separating them. Per the germline V gene, CDR1 is LNHDA and CDR2 is SQIVND (reference sequence). This CDR3 spans 15 amino acids. Concerning this clone itself: What it binds is not known.

Sequencing used immunoSEQ multiplex PCR; TCRdb keeps in-frame clones, though not all of them. The sample has just under 100,000 clones; roughly 90% are singletons. The chain combines TRBV19 with TRBJ2-5; no definite D call. Specimen: peripheral blood, collected on day 0 of AZD1222 vaccination. This clonotype originated in an adult in good health. As DNA, the CDR3 is TGTGCCAGTAGTATAGGACCCAGTTCCTCGGAGACCCAGTACTTC. Translating gives CASSIGPSSSETQYF.